A selection of T cell receptor beta chains follows, all from one sample in a study of blood T cell repertoires in COVID-19. TCRdb's copy holds only in-frame clones and misses some; the assay was immunoSEQ multiplex PCR. Counted here are nearly 350,000 clones, around 80% occurring once; the ten biggest clones make up under 3%. Sample: peripheral blood. The source is a man younger than 45 with active or convalescent COVID-19. The CDR3 runs from the conserved cysteine through the conserved F or W. The D gene is left open where the match is weak. Size is omitted from some rows. Given values are once, few, many or a class for expanded clones.

V gene: TRBV4-3
D gene: TRBD1
clone size: .
J gene: TRBJ1-2
CDR3 DNA: TGCGCCAGCAGCCATGGGGACAGCTCCGTAGGCTACACCTTC
CDR3 protein: CASSHGDSSVGYTF

V gene: TRBV19
D gene: .
clone size: .
J gene: TRBJ2-2
CDR3 DNA: TGTGCCAGTAGTCCGTCGGGGGTCACCGGGGAGCTGTTTTTT
CDR3 protein: CASSPSGVTGELFF

V gene: TRBV4-3
D gene: TRBD1
clone size: .
J gene: TRBJ2-1
CDR3 DNA: TGCGCCAGCAGCCAACAACCCGGGACAGGTTCCTACAATGAGCAGTTCTTC
CDR3 protein: CASSQQPGTGSYNEQFF

V gene: TRBV14
D gene: TRBD2
clone size: .
J gene: TRBJ2-3
CDR3 DNA: TGTGCCAGCAGCCGCCTGAGGGTAGCGGGAGATACGCAGTATTTT
CDR3 protein: CASSRLRVAGDTQYF

V gene: TRBV4-2
D gene: TRBD2
clone size: once
J gene: TRBJ2-1
CDR3 DNA: TGTGCCAGCAGCCAAGTACTAGCGGGGGGGTACAATGAGCAGTTCTTC
CDR3 protein: CASSQVLAGGYNEQFF

V gene: TRBV6-5
D gene: TRBD1
clone size: .
J gene: TRBJ1-1
CDR3 DNA: TGTGCCAGCAGTTACGCACCTGGGACAGGAGCTTTCTTT
CDR3 protein: CASSYAPGTGAFF

V gene: TRBV24-1
D gene: TRBD2
clone size: .
J gene: TRBJ2-7
CDR3 DNA: TGTGCCACCAGTGAAAGCGGGAGTTACGAGCAGTACTTC
CDR3 protein: CATSESGSYEQYF

V gene: TRBV30
D gene: .
clone size: .
J gene: TRBJ2-3
CDR3 DNA: TGTGCCTGGAGTGTACAGTCGGGAGCCGATACGCAGTATTTT
CDR3 protein: CAWSVQSGADTQYF

V gene: TRBV7-9
D gene: .
clone size: .
J gene: TRBJ2-7
CDR3 DNA: TGTGCCAGCAGCTTAGAGACTTACGAGCAGTACTTC
CDR3 protein: CASSLETYEQYF

V gene: TRBV5-4
D gene: TRBD2
clone size: .
J gene: TRBJ2-7
CDR3 DNA: TGTGCCAGCAGCCCCGGGACTAGGTCCTACGAGCAGTACTTC
CDR3 protein: CASSPGTRSYEQYF

V gene: TRBV9
D gene: .
clone size: .
J gene: TRBJ2-1
CDR3 DNA: TGTGCCAGCAGCCGACCCGAGGGCTTGAATGAGCAGTTCTTC
CDR3 protein: CASSRPEGLNEQFF

V gene: TRBV29-1
D gene: TRBD1
clone size: few
J gene: TRBJ1-1
CDR3 DNA: TGCAGCGTTAAAGGGGGCCCCTCCGAAGCTTTCTTT
CDR3 protein: CSVKGGPSEAFF

V gene: TRBV4-2
D gene: TRBD2
clone size: few
J gene: TRBJ2-1
CDR3 DNA: TGTGCCAGCAGCCAAGATCCCCGGACTAGCGGGAGGTTGCATGAGCAGTTCTTC
CDR3 protein: CASSQDPRTSGRLHEQFF

V gene: TRBV5-4
D gene: TRBD2
clone size: .
J gene: TRBJ2-7
CDR3 DNA: TGTGCCAGCAGCTTGCCACTAGCGGGGGCCCCCTACGAGCAGTACTTC
CDR3 protein: CASSLPLAGAPYEQYF

V gene: TRBV7-2
D gene: TRBD2
clone size: .
J gene: TRBJ2-5
CDR3 DNA: TGTGCCAGCAGCTTAAATAGCGGGGCTAACCAAGAGACCCAGTACTTC
CDR3 protein: CASSLNSGANQETQYF

V gene: TRBV5-1
D gene: .
clone size: .
J gene: TRBJ2-1
CDR3 DNA: TGCGCCAGCAGCTTCCGGGACTCCCTCTACAATGAGCAGTTCTTC
CDR3 protein: CASSFRDSLYNEQFF

V gene: TRBV19
D gene: .
clone size: .
J gene: TRBJ1-2
CDR3 DNA: TGTGCCAGTAGTATTGATGTTTTTCAGGGGGGCTACACCTTC
CDR3 protein: CASSIDVFQGGYTF

V gene: TRBV30
D gene: TRBD1
clone size: .
J gene: TRBJ2-1
CDR3 DNA: TGTGCCTGGAGTAGGGACAGGGTATACAATGAGCAGTTCTTC
CDR3 protein: CAWSRDRVYNEQFF

V gene: TRBV7-9
D gene: TRBD2
clone size: once
J gene: TRBJ2-2
CDR3 DNA: TGTGCCAGCAGCCCTTTCCAGCGGGAGGAAGGGGAGCTGTTTTTT
CDR3 protein: CASSPFQREEGELFF

V gene: TRBV9
D gene: .
clone size: .
J gene: TRBJ1-3
CDR3 DNA: TGTGCCAGCAGCGGCTGGACGGGAGGAAACACCATATATTTT
CDR3 protein: CASSGWTGGNTIYF

V gene: TRBV24-1
D gene: TRBD1
clone size: .
J gene: TRBJ2-3
CDR3 DNA: TGTGCCACCAGTGACCCTTCCCAGAAGGGGGCTATAGATACGCAGTATTTT
CDR3 protein: CATSDPSQKGAIDTQYF

V gene: TRBV7-2
D gene: TRBD1
clone size: .
J gene: TRBJ2-7
CDR3 DNA: TGTGCCAGCAGCTTCCGAGGACAGGGCGAGCAGTACTTC
CDR3 protein: CASSFRGQGEQYF

V gene: TRBV28
D gene: TRBD1
clone size: .
J gene: TRBJ2-1
CDR3 DNA: TGTGCCAGCAGTTCGACAGGGCGCTCCTACAATGAGCAGTTCTTC
CDR3 protein: CASSSTGRSYNEQFF

V gene: TRBV7-2
D gene: .
clone size: .
J gene: TRBJ2-7
CDR3 DNA: TGTGCCAGCAGCTTAGTCACAGGGATCTACGAGCAGTACTTC
CDR3 protein: CASSLVTGIYEQYF

V gene: TRBV12-5
D gene: .
clone size: .
J gene: TRBJ1-3
CDR3 DNA: TGTGCTAGTGGTTTGGTTCCCACTGGAAACACCATATATTTT
CDR3 protein: CASGLVPTGNTIYF

V gene: TRBV7-9
D gene: TRBD1
clone size: .
J gene: TRBJ1-2
CDR3 DNA: TGTGCCAGCAGCTCCGACAGGGGGCACTATGGCTACACCTTC
CDR3 protein: CASSSDRGHYGYTF

V gene: TRBV4-1
D gene: .
clone size: .
J gene: TRBJ1-1
CDR3 DNA: TGCGCCAGCAGCTCTGGCGGGCAGAGACACACTGAAGCTTTCTTT
CDR3 protein: CASSSGGQRHTEAFF

V gene: TRBV15
D gene: TRBD2
clone size: .
J gene: TRBJ2-3
CDR3 DNA: TGTGCCACCAGCAGAGATTTAGGACGACTAGCGGGAGGCACAGATACGCAGTATTTT
CDR3 protein: CATSRDLGRLAGGTDTQYF

V gene: TRBV5-1
D gene: TRBD1
clone size: .
J gene: TRBJ1-2
CDR3 DNA: TGCGCCAGCAGACAGACAGGGCGTAACTATGGCTACACCTTC
CDR3 protein: CASRQTGRNYGYTF